These T cell receptor beta chains were read from a single sample in a study of OX40 agonist ivuxolimab in advanced cancers. The protocol was immunoSEQ multiplex PCR, while the TCRdb copy is restricted to in-frame clones and leaves out a portion. The sample includes some 95,000 clones, around nine tenths of them seen just once. The input for sequencing was CD4+ or CD8+ T cells sorted from blood, taken in a trial of the OX40 agonist ivuxolimab. Receptor source: an adult with an advanced solid tumor such as melanoma, head and neck, liver or kidney cancer. The CDR3 runs from the conserved cysteine through the conserved F or W.

J | length | V | CDR3
TRBJ1-5 | 16 | TRBV28 | CASKTGRDFRHQPQHF
TRBJ2-2 | 16 | TRBV6-6 | CASSPPGLAGTGELFF
TRBJ2-2 | 15 | TRBV7-7 | CASSATGANTGELFF
TRBJ2-3 | 13 | TRBV6-4 | CASSDLGQRRQYF
TRBJ1-6 | 14 | TRBV9 | CASSVGKFNSPLHF
TRBJ1-4 | 14 | TRBV11-2 | CASSFVDRNEKLFF
TRBJ1-1 | 15 | TRBV5-1 | CASSLYPREYTEAFF
TRBJ1-4 | 15 | TRBV2 | CASMLTGGPNEKLFF
TRBJ2-1 | 16 | TRBV9 | CASSVVARGQENEQFF
TRBJ2-2 | 15 | TRBV7-3 | CASSPLAGGTGELFF
TRBJ2-4 | 12 | TRBV2 | CAIGKLKNIQYF
TRBJ1-4 | 14 | TRBV6-1 | CASRETGANERLFF
TRBJ2-3 | 18 | TRBV10-3 | CAISEFATRKTVPDTQYF
TRBJ1-1 | 15 | TRBV7-2 | CASSPLLQGWTEAFF
TRBJ2-5 | 13 | TRBV7-9 | CASSFGVWETQYF
TRBJ1-2 | 12 | TRBV9 | CASSLASYGYTF
TRBJ2-2 | 13 | TRBV6-6 | CASSYGGTGELFF
TRBJ1-1 | 14 | TRBV29-1 | CSVLVSAANTEAFF
TRBJ2-2 | 15 | TRBV5-1 | CASSFGTVLTGELFF
TRBJ1-4 | 14 | TRBV10-2 | CASRDRVESEKLFF
TRBJ1-2 | 13 | TRBV7-3 | CASSARTDYGYTF
TRBJ2-7 | 14 | TRBV11-3 | CASSQRGGNYEQYF
TRBJ2-5 | 18 | TRBV1 | CTSSHTGVGRGGRSTQYF
TRBJ2-7 | 14 | TRBV6-1 | CASRPGGSTYEQYF
TRBJ1-4 | 14 | TRBV6-6 | CASTRGSLNEKLFF
TRBJ1-2 | 16 | TRBV28 | CASSLYDPQRSYGYTF
TRBJ1-4 | 13 | TRBV19 | CASSSTGEEKLFF
TRBJ1-5 | 10 | TRBV20-1 | CSAIRVSQHF
TRBJ2-5 | 13 | TRBV9 | CASSVLGQETQYF
TRBJ2-5 | 12 | TRBV7-2 | CASSFGGETQYF
TRBJ1-3 | 14 | TRBV27 | CASSLYRGGNTIYF
TRBJ1-1 | 16 | TRBV6-6 | CASSYSMESLNTEAFF
TRBJ2-1 | 15 | TRBV6-1 | CASKLVGGPPREQFF
TRBJ1-6 | 16 | TRBV7-2 | CASSRRGGGVDSPLHF
TRBJ2-6 | 15 | TRBV10-3 | CAIRGRRAGANVLTF
TRBJ1-1 | 13 | TRBV2 | CASSRPTDSFTFF
TRBJ1-4 | 13 | TRBV7-2 | CASSSPRDEKLFF
TRBJ1-1 | 15 | TRBV5-1 | CASSLGDSRETEAFF